Presented here are 19 T cell receptor beta chains from one specimen sequenced in a study of regulatory T cells in long-lasting Graves disease. Documented time point: persistent/refractory GD, antithyroid drugs over 5 years with positive TRAb. After RNA was extracted from PBMCs, the TCR library was made from it. According to the study, TCR beta libraries were built with iRepertoire HTBI primers and CDR3-region Arm-PCR. Using its own MiXCR run on the multiplex PCR reads, TCRdb lists one record per CDR3 protein. Of under 450,000 distinct CDR3 sequences detected, 20% to 25% appear once; the ten largest clones hold under 35%. The sample in question was peripheral blood mononuclear cells (PBMCs), obtained when the disease was refractory, from a patient treated with antithyroid drugs. The receptor source for this set is a woman between 40 and 55 years old with Graves disease.

This clonotype occurred many times. The chain is built from TRBV5-6 and TRBJ1-5, with 10 positions matching TRBD1. The germline gives CDR1 SGHDT, CDR2 YYEEEE. The CDR3 runs to 15 residues. V lost 3 bases, J lost 5 bases, and 5 bases stayed unmatched. The CDR3 coding sequence is TGTGCCAGCAGCTCAGAGGGACAGGGGCATCAGCCCCAGCATTTT. This gives the protein CASSSEGQGHQPQHF.

This clonotype has a single count. The chain is built from TRBV12-3 or TRBV12-4 and TRBJ2-7; 7 positions match TRBD2. Trimming cost V 7 bases and J 7 bases; bases outside gene matches: 4. The CDR3 length is 11 residues. CDR3 loop: CASTHGREQYF. The CDR3 DNA sequence: TGTGCCAGCACTCACGGGAGGGAGCAGTACTTC.

This clonotype was counted a few times. The gene calls are TRBV2 and TRBJ2-7, with D perhaps being TRBD1 or TRBD2 (5 bases each). Looked up from germline, CDR1 is SNHLY and CDR2 is FYNNEI. The CDR3 contains 14 residues. V was trimmed by 8 bases and J by 0 bases, leaving 14 bases between them. Here the CDR3 DNA reads TGTGCCAGCCCCGGTTGGGGGAGCTCCTACGAGCAGTACTTC. Its translation is CASPGWGSSYEQYF.

This clonotype was seen at least ten times. This chain uses TRBV20-1 with TRBJ1-5, with 8 bases fitting TRBD1. Germline V gene data show CDR1 as DFQATT and CDR2 as SNEGSKA (reference sequence). The ends lost 5 bases at V and 1 base at J; junction bases unmatched: 7. The CDR3 spans 15 residues. For the CDR3, the DNA is TGCAGTGCTCCAGGGGGCGCTTGGAGCAATCAGCCCCAGCATTTT. It codes for CSAPGGAWSNQPQHF.

This clonotype turned up a few times. One end of the junction is discordant with germline, which a read error may explain. V and J are TRBV5-1 and TRBJ1-3; no firm D call. This CDR3 spans 13 amino acids. Looked up from germline, CDR1 is SGHRS and CDR2 is YFSETQ. The CDR3 DNA reads TGCGCCAGCAGCATGGCCCCTGGAGACACCATATATTTT. Its protein product is CASSMAPGDTIYF.

This rearrangement joins TRBV5-4 to TRBJ1-4; D unclear. This CDR3 has 13 amino acids. Deletions cut 3 bases from V and 8 bases from J, with 11 bases between. The germline gives CDR1 SGHNT, CDR2 YYREEE (reference sequence). Here the CDR3 DNA reads TGTGCCAGCAGCTCAACCGGCGCCGAAAAACTGTTTTTT. Its translation: CASSSTGAEKLFF.

This clonotype was observed at least ten times. This chain joins TRBV28 and TRBJ1-5; D call uncertain. The germline V gene encodes CDR1 MDHEN and CDR2 SYDVKM. V was clipped by 7 bases and J by 6 bases, with 16 bases between them. The CDR3 sequence is 14 residues long. CDR3 coding DNA: TGTGCCAGCATCCTATCGGGTTGGGGTCAGCCCCAGCATTTT. Amino acid sequence: CASILSGWGQPQHF.

On this clonotype itself: The CDR3 ends on some other residue instead of the conserved phenylalanine or tryptophan, so this is likely a read error. The genes are TRBV11-2 and TRBJ2-5; a possible D gene is TRBD2 (6 bases). The CDR3 totals 18 residues. In germline, CDR1 is SGHAT, CDR2 FQNNGV. Trimming took off 2 bases at V and 5 bases at J, with 24 bases between the two ends. This chain's CDR3 is CASSLPRRLGPGGETQYL. In DNA, the CDR3 is TGTGCCAGCAGCTTACCCCGAAGGTTGGGGCCCGGAGGGGAGACCCAGTACCTC.

The genes are TRBV30 and TRBJ2-7; TRBD2 matches 9 bases. CDR3 length: 13 amino acids. V lost 4 bases and J lost 2; bases outside the gene matches: 3. Germline V lookup: CDR1 GTSNPN, CDR2 SVGIG (reference sequence). The CDR3 protein is CAWTSGTAYEQYF. The DNA for the CDR3 is TGTGCCTGGACTAGCGGGACTGCCTACGAGCAGTACTTC.

CDR3 amino acids: CASSASSGRNEQFF. The CDR3 DNA reads as TGTGCCAGCAGTGCATCTAGCGGGAGGAATGAGCAGTTCTTC. V and J are TRBV25-1 and TRBJ2-1, with 11 positions matching TRBD2. CDR1 and CDR2 from the germline V gene are MGHDK and SYGVNS. J gave up 7 bases and V 4 bases, and 3 bases lay outside the gene matches. This CDR3 contains 14 residues.

The rearrangement links TRBV25-1 to TRBJ1-2; D is undetermined. Per the germline V gene, CDR1 is MGHDK and CDR2 is SYGVNS. This CDR3 has 12 residues. V lost 3 bases, J lost 6 bases, and 8 bases lay in between. CDR3 nucleotide sequence: TGTGCCAGCAGTGATACAGTGAATGGCTACACCTTC. Translated: CASSDTVNGYTF.

This clonotype has at least ten counts. The chain couples TRBV6-8 to TRBJ1-1; TRBD1 aligns across 8 bases. J gave up 0 bases and V 0 bases, and 21 bases lay outside the gene matches. The germline gives CDR1 MNHGY, CDR2 SAAAGT. This CDR3 contains 22 residues. Here the CDR3 DNA reads TGTGCCAGCAGTTACTCCCTAGGATTACTTGGGACAGGAGTCTGTATGAACACTGAAGCTTTCTTT. Amino acid sequence: CASSYSLGLLGTGVCMNTEAFF.

There are a few counts of this clonotype. The chain carries TRBV14 and TRBJ1-1, with D perhaps matching TRBD1 (6 bases). The CDR3 totals 14 residues. CDR1 and CDR2 from the germline V gene are SGHDN and FVKESK. V was shortened by 4 bases and J by 4 bases, with 13 bases between the two germline ends. The CDR3 DNA is TGTGCCAGCAGCCTAACAGGGACGTCCACTGAAGCTTTCTTT. Its translation is CASSLTGTSTEAFF.

Worth noting for this clonotype: One end of the junction varies from germline; a read error may be responsible. The V gene is TRBV6-1, the J gene TRBJ2-6; possibly TRBD1 for D (5 bases). CDR1 and CDR2 (germline): MNHNS, SASEGT. The length of the CDR3 is 16 residues. The CDR3 nucleotides are TGTGCCAGCAGTGAATTGGGGAACTCTGGGGCCAGCGTCCTGACTTTC. Translated, it gives CASSELGNSGASVLTF.

This clonotype was seen a few times. The chain couples TRBV19 to TRBJ1-5; D is unclear. The CDR3 has 13 amino acids. Germline V gene lookup returns CDR1 LNHDA and CDR2 SQIVND (reference sequence). V was trimmed by 3 bases and J by 4 bases, leaving 7 bases between them. The CDR3 loop is CASSIRHNQPQHF. The CDR3 region has the DNA TGTGCCAGTAGTATTCGTCATAATCAGCCCCAGCATTTT.

There are a few counts of this clonotype. The chain carries TRBV2 and TRBJ2-1, with unresolved D. With 3 bases removed from V and 6 bases from J, the gap between germline ends came to 3 bases. This CDR3 region has 11 residues. The germline V gene encodes CDR1 SNHLY and CDR2 FYNNEI. The CDR3 loop is CASSEGNEQFF. The CDR3 DNA reads as TGTGCCAGCAGTGAGGGCAATGAGCAGTTCTTC.

The table lists this clonotype with a few counts. This may stem from a read error, because a much larger clone lies one nucleotide away. V is TRBV2 and J is TRBJ2-2; D unresolved. V was trimmed by 7 bases and J by 4 bases, leaving 16 bases between them. The germline V gene encodes CDR1 SNHLY and CDR2 FYNNEI. The CDR3 sequence is 15 residues long. The CDR3 region has the DNA TGTGCCAGCAAGGGTAGGGCAGCGAGCACCGGGGAGCTGTTTTTT. It translates to CASKGRAASTGELFF.

In regard to this clonotype: With a much larger clone just one base away, this may be a read error. V gene TRBV28 combines with J gene TRBJ2-7; no clear D. The CDR3 extends over 13 amino acids. The V gene lost 3 bases and the J gene lost 6 bases, with 12 bases spanning the gap. Germline V gene data show CDR1 as MDHEN and CDR2 as SYDVKM. The CDR3 sequence: CASSLGLSCEQYF. CDR3 DNA: TGTGCCAGCAGTTTGGGGTTATCATGCGAGCAGTACTTC.

This clonotype was observed at least ten times. The gene calls are TRBV7-9 and TRBJ1-1; D is unclear. V lost 1 base and J 0 bases, leaving 18 bases between the germline ends. Germline V gene sequence: CDR1 SEHNR, CDR2 FQNEAQ (reference sequence). CDR3 length: 18 residues. CDR3 nucleotides: TGTGCCAGCAGCTTAGGATTCGGGTCGGTCGGCATGAACACTGAAGCTTTCTTT. It translates to CASSLGFGSVGMNTEAFF.